Listed below are T cell receptor beta chains from one sample, sequenced in a study of T cell responses to AZD1222 COVID-19 vaccine. The method was immunoSEQ multiplex PCR; TCRdb's version includes in-frame clones alone and lacks a portion of them. The sample consists of about 75,000 clones, about 91% of them appearing once. This material consisted of peripheral blood, taken 28 days after the second dose of the MenACWY control vaccine. Every receptor here comes from an adult who received the MenACWY meningococcal vaccine as a control. The CDR3 runs from the conserved cysteine through the conserved F or W. D genes are given only for firm matches. Size tells how often a clone was seen (once, few, many) or the class of an expanded clone, and some rows leave it out.

V gene,clone size,D gene,J gene,CDR3 DNA,CDR3 protein
TRBV12-3/TRBV12-4,.,TRBD1,TRBJ1-5,TGTGCCAGCAGTTCGGACAGGGGACAGCCCCAGCATTTT,CASSSDRGQPQHF
TRBV12-5,.,.,TRBJ2-3,TGTGCTAGTGGTTCCGGGTTCGGGGATACGCAGTATTTT,CASGSGFGDTQYF
TRBV19,.,.,TRBJ1-5,TGTGCCAGTAAGTTGAAGCCTTTGGACAGCAATCAGCCCCAGCATTTT,CASKLKPLDSNQPQHF
TRBV11-2,.,.,TRBJ2-3,TGTGCCAGCAGCTTAGTTTCCCCCAGTGGTCCAGATACGCAGTATTTT,CASSLVSPSGPDTQYF
TRBV6-6,few,.,TRBJ2-7,TGTGCCAGCAGTTCGGTTCTAGGGGGGCCTGGCGAGCAGTACTTC,CASSSVLGGPGEQYF
TRBV4-3,.,TRBD1,TRBJ2-7,TGCGCCAGCAGCCAATCGTCGACAGGGATCTACGAGCAGTACTTC,CASSQSSTGIYEQYF
TRBV28,once,.,TRBJ1-1,TGTGCCAGCAGCCCAACGGGGGAAGCGTGGAACACTGAAGCTTTCTTT,CASSPTGEAWNTEAFF
TRBV5-1,.,.,TRBJ1-4,TGCGCCAGCAGCTTGTTAGCTGGGAAAAATGAAAAACTGTTTTTT,CASSLLAGKNEKLFF
TRBV10-3,.,.,TRBJ2-3,TGTGCCGCCGGGGGCATTGGCACAGATACGCAGTATTTT,CAAGGIGTDTQYF
TRBV28,few,TRBD2,TRBJ2-7,TGTGCCAGCCGGGGGGACCCCTACGAGCAGTACTTC,CASRGDPYEQYF
TRBV6-5,.,.,TRBJ1-2,TGTGCCAGCAGTTCCCCCGGCGGCTACACCTTC,CASSSPGGYTF
TRBV4-1,.,.,TRBJ1-2,TGCGCCAGCAGCCAAGATGAAACGGGAGGGGGCTACACCTTC,CASSQDETGGGYTF
TRBV5-1,.,.,TRBJ1-5,TGCGCCAGCAGCTTGGGTCCTATGACTGAGCGGGAGCCCCAGCATTTT,CASSLGPMTEREPQHF
TRBV4-2,.,TRBD1,TRBJ2-3,TGTGCCAGCAGCCAGCTGACAGGGGGTACAGATACGCAGTATTTT,CASSQLTGGTDTQYF
TRBV7-2,.,TRBD1,TRBJ2-1,TGTGCCAGCAGCAAAGACAGGGCAAGAAGTGAGCAGTTCTTC,CASSKDRARSEQFF
TRBV23-1,.,.,TRBJ1-1,TGCGCCATCATTTCACTTACACGGGAAGCTTTCTTT,CAIISLTREAFF
TRBV19,.,TRBD2,TRBJ2-1,TGTGCCAGTAGTAGGGGACTAGCGGGAAACAATGAGCAGTTCTTC,CASSRGLAGNNEQFF